This TCR beta chain stems from a study of Ad26.COV2.S vaccination and SARS-CoV-2 variants (TCRdb year 2021). For the study in its entirety: Vaccine-arm donors came from COV1001, a multicentre, randomized, double-blind, placebo-controlled phase I-IIa trial of Ad26.COV2.S in healthy adults. Blinding of investigators to trial group allocation was maintained during experiments and outcome assessment. Dosing of Ad26.COV2.S was intramuscular, at either 5x10^10 or 1x10^11 viral particles, delivered as one shot or as two shots spaced 56 days apart. Trial participants were randomized into five groups of five: low-dose or high-dose Ad26.COV2.S given once or twice, or placebo on both occasions. A total of around 32 samples were included in the TCR-sequenced set, comprising 19 Ad26.COV2.S vaccine recipients, 5 placebo recipients and 8 SARS-CoV-2 convalescent individuals. TCRbeta repertoire sequencing was used to assess the specificity and breadth of SARS-CoV-2-reactive T cell receptors after Ad26.COV2.S vaccination. What the study reported, not specific to this receptor: The study lacked the statistical power to compare responses across vaccine doses or regimens. It was noted by the authors that total T cell responses may have been underestimated by the TCR breadth and depth analyses. Substantial breadth of spike-specific CD8+ and CD4+ T cell responses was reported after vaccination. Comparable non-spike TCR breadth was observed between vaccine and placebo recipients, consistent with only spike being contained in the vaccine. Spike-specific TCR breadth was higher in Ad26.COV2.S recipients than in placebo recipients (P = 0.0014).

The immunoSEQ Assay was used to sequence TCRbeta CDR3 regions. After extraction, genomic DNA underwent amplification by bias-controlled multiplex PCR, followed by high-throughput sequencing. The authors' analysis ran thus. To quantify the absolute abundance of each unique TCRbeta CDR3 region, sequences were collapsed and filtered. T cell fraction was estimated by normalizing TCRbeta template counts to usable DNA, with usable DNA measured through amplification of reference genes found in all nucleated cells. Repertoire TCRs were annotated as SARS-CoV-2-specific by exact matching of V gene, CDR3 amino acid sequence and J gene to a known reactive TCR set. The reference SARS-CoV-2 TCR set was derived from MIRA and filtered for enrichment in COVID-19-positive ImmuneCODE repertoires, a step that removed public or cross-reactive TCRs. Using the MIRA antigens, annotated TCRs were further analysed by specific ORF or by position within an ORF. Breadth was defined as annotated unique rearrangements over total unique productive rearrangements; depth was the summed frequency of those rearrangements. TCR breadth was compared between groups using two-sided Wilcoxon rank-sum tests. TCRdb retrieved this table from immuneACCESS and kept in-frame rearrangements only. Not all clones are present; in checked studies, unresolved V genes account for under half, and no reason is known for the remainder. The V and J calls and clone size come from that table; D and trimming were worked out from the DNA. The sample contains some 350,000 clones, 70% to 90% of them found a single time. The ten largest account for roughly 3.5% of the sample.

The germline V gene (reference sequence) yields SGHNT for CDR1 and YYREEE for CDR2. The CDR3 measures 18 amino acids from cysteine to phenylalanine. Only CDR3 DNA remains: 54 bases, in frame from the first base. V ends up 0 bases short and J 2 bases short, with an unmatched junction base count of 10. About this clone itself: It has no known antigen specificity. No much larger clone exists at a distance of one base, and base qualities are not known.

Explained via the paper, the treatment or condition label denotes: 15 to 20 received Ad26.COV2.S at low or high dose, single or two shots; roughly five received placebo; per-sample allocation not given. Repertoires of vaccine and placebo recipients were sequenced from samples collected on day 63 after the first injection. Cohort 1b enrolled roughly 25 adults aged 18-55 years at a single site in Boston, USA, between 29 July and 7 August 2020. Ad26.COV2.S was a replication-incompetent adenovirus type 26 vector expressing a prefusion-stabilized SARS-CoV-2 spike protein from the original Wuhan strain.

This TCR was recovered from a person aged 18-60 years who received the Ad26.COV2.S COVID-19 vaccine or a placebo. Material: peripheral blood, obtained in a trial of Ad26.COV2.S vaccine versus placebo. The chain is made from TRBV5-4 and TRBJ2-2, with TRBD2 identical over 7 junction bases. CDR3 loop: CASSLGSGGAFNTGELFF. The DNA sequence follows: TGTGCCAGCAGCTTGGGCTCGGGGGGAGCCTTTAACACCGGGGAGCTGTTTTTT.